This T cell receptor (beta chain) emerged from a study of blood T cell repertoires in COVID-19. Background on the study: Sources were T cells, B-cell-depleted T cells, or PBMCs; the material itself was cDNA or gDNA.

Participants were aged 18 to 89 years from around 25 US areas. Two negative PCRs, clearance, or symptom resolution were required of recovered Cohort 3 donors. Per the authors' pipeline: Nucleated cell number was recorded as an estimate derived from reference gene primer amplification. The data were produced by immunoSEQ multiplex PCR, yet TCRdb's version contains in-frame clones alone and is incomplete. That table furnishes V, J and clone size, whereas the DNA furnished D and trimming. The sample records roughly 130,000 clones, roughly 84% being singletons. CDR1 is KGHSH, CDR2 LQKENI, per germline. V was shortened by 6 bases and J by 3 bases, with 12 bases between the two germline ends. This CDR3 is built from 13 residues.

Sequencing was carried out using PBMCs or T cells enriched from blood (not recorded which). The sequence was obtained from a woman aged 30 to 39 who had recovered from COVID-19. The gene calls are TRBV18 and TRBJ2-7; D is ambiguous. The CDR3 spells CASSAALGYEQYF. The DNA for the CDR3 is TGTGCCAGCTCCGCCGCTCTAGGCTACGAGCAGTACTTC.